This T cell receptor (beta chain) was observed in a study of blood T cell repertoires in COVID-19 (dated by TCRdb to about 2020). In terms of the full investigation: Collaborator samples came from the United States, Italy and Spain and covered acute and convalescent phases of COVID-19. Nearly every sample came with metadata listing a de-identified subject ID, COVID-19 status, age in years and sex. A freely available public database, intended as a resource for researchers studying the immune response to SARS-CoV-2, is where the repertoires were released. Samples were obtained from the ongoing ImmuneRACE study (first 160 participants) and from over a thousand subjects provided by 6 global collaborators. HLA class I and class II types, where available, came from metadata supplied by the sample provider rather than from assay-based typing. The dataset comprised deeply sampled blood TCRbeta repertoires from subjects exposed to, actively infected with, or recovered from COVID-19. The prospective study material was composed of cDNA or gDNA derived from T cells, B-cell-depleted T cells, or PBMCs. Paper-wide results and their limitations: Clinical and demographic metadata were provided uncurated, with the amount varying by source and participant.

TCRbeta CDR3 regions were amplified from genomic DNA using the immunoSEQ Assay, a bias-controlled multiplex PCR. Concerning the study's data processing: Within the assay, amplification of reference gene primers was used to estimate how many nucleated cells each sample contained. Sequence reads were collapsed and filtered to measure the absolute abundance of every unique TCRbeta CDR3 rearrangement. For each sample, productive Simpson clonality was calculated as the square root of Simpson's diversity index across productive rearrangements. As stored in TCRdb, this immuneACCESS dataset retains in-frame rearrangements with V and J assigned. A fraction of the clones does not appear; measured against another copy, unresolved V genes explain less than half of the discrepancy, and the remainder lacks a known reason. For V, J and clone size, that table is used; D and trimming come from the DNA. The sample table lists 300,000 to 350,000 clones, over 80% of them with a count of one. Just over 9.5% of the sample goes to the ten largest clones.

One collaborating source in Seattle enrolled patients while the patients were actively infected and followed the patients over time throughout the course of disease. Each collaborating institution followed its own protocols to collect whole blood in K2EDTA tubes. For TCRbeta analysis, collaborators shipped samples in one of three forms: frozen whole blood, isolated PBMCs, or DNA extracted from either of those sample types. Trimming takes 2 bases off V and 5 bases off J; junction bases not matched to a gene: 5. As encoded in the germline V gene, CDR1 is SGDLS while CDR2 is YYNGEE. Reading from cysteine to phenylalanine, the CDR3 counts 15 amino acids. The only DNA kept is the CDR3, 45 bases in frame from the first base. In the case of this clone: This receptor's antigen is unknown. Base-call qualities are not available, and no considerably larger clone is one nucleotide away.

This sequence originates from a young man with COVID-19, enrolled during active disease. The sample comprised peripheral blood. The sequence joins TRBV9 to TRBJ2-1; 9 nucleotides in the junction match TRBD1. The DNA sequence is as follows: TGTGCCAGCAGCGTCCGGGACAGGGTCCACAATGAGCAGTTCTTC. Translated, this is CASSVRDRVHNEQFF.